This entry lists 4 T cell receptor beta chains sequenced from one sample in a study of vaccination and CD4 T cells after COVID-19. With the Oncomine TCR Beta short-read assay, DNA from cultured CD4+ T cells was sequenced. TCRdb recomputed calls from the PCR reads with MiXCR, one row per CDR3 protein. Of roughly 5,000 distinct CDR3 sequences in the sample, 48% were seen once. These receptors are not linked to any known antigen. Treatment noted: roughly ten-day PBMC culture with coronavirus spike peptide pools or control peptides (ViraFEST assay). The source material was CD4+ T cells from blood, cultured in vitro. All receptors derive from a human donor who had recovered from COVID-19.

This chain links TRBV28 with TRBJ1-1; 7 bases line up with TRBD1. In germline, CDR1 is MDHEN, CDR2 SYDVKM. The CDR3 runs 14 residues. V shed 8 bases, J shed 3 bases, and the junction held 9 bases outside the gene matches. CDR3 protein: CASYPGGLHTEAFF. As DNA, the CDR3 is TGTGCCAGCTACCCAGGGGGTCTTCACACTGAAGCTTTCTTT.

V and J are TRBV4-3 and TRBJ2-1; D not resolved. Trimming pared 0 bases from V and 3 bases from J, leaving 6 bases between. Per the germline V gene, CDR1 is LGHNA and CDR2 is YSLEER. CDR3 length: 14 residues. CDR3 DNA sequence: TGCGCCAGCAGCCAAGAGTACTTCTACAATGAGCAGTTCTTC. Protein: CASSQEYFYNEQFF.

The table lists this clonotype with a few counts. CDR3: CASSYSTGGVYGYTF. The CDR3 region has the DNA TGTGCCAGCAGTTACTCGACCGGGGGCGTCTATGGCTACACCTTC. The chain joins TRBV6-5 to TRBJ1-2, with a tentative D call TRBD1 (6 bases). The CDR3 is 15 amino acids. V gave up 0 bases and J gave up 4 bases, with 12 bases separating them. CDR1 and CDR2 from the germline V gene are MNHEY and SVGAGI.

This clonotype occurred once. A clone one base away is much larger, so this may be a read error. The rearrangement joins TRBV7-8 to TRBJ1-2; no reliable D call. The CDR3 loop spans 13 amino acids. CDR1 and CDR2 from the germline V gene are SGHVS and FQNEAQ. In DNA form, the CDR3 reads TGTGCCAGCAGCCCTAGGGCCTACTATGGCCACACCTTC. It translates to CASSPRAYYGHTF.